The sequence of this T cell receptor beta chain was determined in a study of T cell repertoires in cytomegalovirus infection (dated 2019 in TCRdb). About the study as a whole: Recently identified HLA-C-restricted CMV epitopes, whose presentation resists viral immunomodulation, were targeted by peptide stimulations together with well-studied HLA-B-restricted epitopes. Because public TCR beta signatures pointed to carriage of CMV infection together with the matching HLA type, the HLA type of each donor mattered for the analysis.

This specimen's treatment or condition label, interpreted: in vitro stimulation with specific CMV peptide epitopes to enrich CMV-specific T cells. Sequencing used an Illumina HiSeq 1500. Starting from the raw public reads, TCRdb applied fastp trimming at Q25, assembled clones with MiXCR and retained in-frame beta chains. When rows share a CDR3 protein, they turn into one entry using the most common DNA and genes. The sample yields around 230,000 distinct CDR3 sequences; approximately 38% were counted once. Approximately 60% of the sample lies in the top ten. Points the paper makes about the study in general: Carriers of CMV infection plus the relevant HLA type were discriminated by the cumulative frequency of public TCR beta family members in the study cohort and in an independent roughly 340-donor cohort. The ex vivo response was dominated by HLA-C-restricted CMV-specific TCR beta clonotypes, which also provided the single most frequent clonotype in two of eight donors.

For CDR1 and CDR2, the germline V gene lists MDHEN and SYDVKM. The CDR3 covers 13 residues, taking in both the cysteine and the phenylalanine. Here the CDR3 DNA is all that survives: 39 bases in frame from base 1. A distance of 11 bases separates the germline ends of V and J, which lose 5 bases and 3 bases respectively. In the case of this clonotype: Its cognate antigen has yet to be identified. No much larger clonotype is one base removed from it; base qualities were not supplied.

The sequence links TRBV28 to TRBJ2-7; the D gene may be TRBD1 or TRBD2, since each aligns over 5 bases. The specimen comprised CD8+ T cells from cultured PBMCs, sampled from culture after CMV antigen stimulation. This TCR came from a human donor in good health (CMV status not recorded). Some clones in this sample may be carry-over from other donors' samples. The CDR3 has the sequence CASSTGTLYEQYF. The DNA is TGTGCCAGCAGTACCGGGACCCTCTACGAGCAGTACTTC.